The rows below give T cell receptor beta chains drawn from one sample of a study of identical twins. TCRdb reanalysed the 5' RACE reads using MiXCR and keeps one entry per CDR3 protein. The table has 400,000 to 550,000 distinct CDR3 sequences, less than 25% seen once. These same records also appear under a second study, on T cells expressing NK-cell markers.

Sequencing input: CD4+ T cells sorted from blood. Source of these receptors: a woman in her late teens or twenties in good health. The CDR3 runs from the conserved cysteine through the conserved F or W.

TRBJ1-5 TRBV20-1 CSAKIGTVSLNQPQHF
TRBJ2-3 TRBV6-6 CAAQRGTDTQYF
TRBJ2-1 TRBV10-3 CAISVDMNEQFF
TRBJ2-3 TRBV29-1 CSATTVDRTDTQYF
TRBJ1-1 TRBV12-3/TRBV12-4 CASSRSGGYTEAFF
TRBJ1-1 TRBV20-1 CSAEQGLGTEAFF
TRBJ2-7 TRBV4-3 CASSLRLASSYEQYF
TRBJ2-5 TRBV10-3 CAISLGLAGVETQYF
TRBJ2-3 TRBV20-1 CSASLAGVPYTQYF
TRBJ1-5 TRBV12-3/TRBV12-4 CASSTRALNQPQHF
TRBJ1-3 TRBV11-3 CASSWNTGTGNTIYF
TRBJ1-1 TRBV20-1 CSATKSTSRTEAFF
TRBJ2-7 TRBV20-1 CSARAPTSGTSEQYF
TRBJ2-2 TRBV20-1 CSARSWDRGYTGELFF
TRBJ2-2 TRBV12-3/TRBV12-4 CASSSAGGRTGELFF
TRBJ1-1 TRBV29-1 CSVDPQSNTEAFF
TRBJ1-5 TRBV12-3/TRBV12-4 CASSLAGQLHQPQHF
TRBJ2-7 TRBV20-1 CSALGLAGGREQYF
TRBJ1-1 TRBV7-9 CASSPFRTTMNTEAFF
TRBJ2-7 TRBV6-5 CASSYVETKRYEQYF
TRBJ2-7 TRBV15 CATSRTADLEQYF
TRBJ2-1 TRBV11-3 CASSLSLSYNEQFF
TRBJ2-1 TRBV20-1 CSASAGAGNEQFF
TRBJ2-1 TRBV4-3 CASSQDPREGEQFF
TRBJ2-1 TRBV7-9 CASSHSGRALDEQFF
TRBJ2-7 TRBV12-3/TRBV12-4 CASTPGGGPYEQYF
TRBJ2-1 TRBV20-1 CSARVSGMGSYNEQFF
TRBJ2-5 TRBV18 CASSPLMGGQETQYF
TRBJ1-4 TRBV10-3 CATAGQGTQKLFF
TRBJ2-2 TRBV7-7 CASSQGLAGSYSGELFF
TRBJ1-4 TRBV6-1 CASSELGAGEKLFF
TRBJ2-3 TRBV6-2/TRBV6-3 CASSRLLSTDTQYF
TRBJ2-7 TRBV5-1 CASSPDRYYEQYF
TRBJ1-1 TRBV5-1 CASSGRAGTGSEAFF
TRBJ2-3 TRBV20-1 CSASRLAGVSNTQYF
TRBJ2-1 TRBV9 CASSVGPSNEQFF
TRBJ1-2 TRBV6-1 CASIPSAAATNYGYTF
TRBJ1-4 TRBV7-9 CASSPQGRLVEKLFF
TRBJ2-7 TRBV7-6 CASSPERTQTYEQYF
TRBJ2-1 TRBV7-2 CASSFGSNRGGNEQFF
TRBJ2-7 TRBV12-5 CASGKRADFSSYEQYF
TRBJ2-3 TRBV7-9 CASSSTSGSVYTQYF
TRBJ2-3 TRBV27 CASSSSGTRDTQYF
TRBJ2-1 TRBV12-3/TRBV12-4 CASSLTSGGSDEQFF
TRBJ2-2 TRBV24-1 CATRGYTGELFF
TRBJ2-2 TRBV20-1 CSAIAPGTANTGELFF
TRBJ2-3 TRBV24-1 CATSAAGTSGRDTQYF